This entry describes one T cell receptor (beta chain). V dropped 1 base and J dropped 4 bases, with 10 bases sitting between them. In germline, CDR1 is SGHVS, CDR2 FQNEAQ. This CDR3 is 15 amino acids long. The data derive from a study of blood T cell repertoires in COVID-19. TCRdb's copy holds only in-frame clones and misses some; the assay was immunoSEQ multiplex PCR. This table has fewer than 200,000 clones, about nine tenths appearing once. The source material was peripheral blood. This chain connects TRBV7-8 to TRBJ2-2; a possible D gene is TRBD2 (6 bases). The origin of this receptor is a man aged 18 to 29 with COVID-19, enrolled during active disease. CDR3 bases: TGTGCCAGCAGCTTAGTGGTAGCGGCCACCGGGGAGCTGTTTTTT. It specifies CASSLVVAATGELFF.